This T cell receptor beta chain was sequenced in a study of technical replicates of blood from several donors. CDR1 is SGHRS and CDR2 is YFSETQ in the germline V gene. This CDR3 contains 13 residues. With 8 bases removed from V and 2 bases from J, the gap between germline ends came to 12 bases. Profiling relied on immunoSEQ multiplex PCR, and the TCRdb table lists in-frame clones only, not all of them. The sample has under 85,000 clones, 96% seen once. The J gene is TRBJ2-3, the V gene TRBV5-1; the D is unclear. This sequence originates from a human donor in good health. The sequenced sample was T cells isolated from PBMCs. The CDR3 loop reads CASRLDLTDTQYF. The CDR3 nucleotides are TGCGCCAGTCGGCTAGACCTCACAGATACGCAGTATTTT.